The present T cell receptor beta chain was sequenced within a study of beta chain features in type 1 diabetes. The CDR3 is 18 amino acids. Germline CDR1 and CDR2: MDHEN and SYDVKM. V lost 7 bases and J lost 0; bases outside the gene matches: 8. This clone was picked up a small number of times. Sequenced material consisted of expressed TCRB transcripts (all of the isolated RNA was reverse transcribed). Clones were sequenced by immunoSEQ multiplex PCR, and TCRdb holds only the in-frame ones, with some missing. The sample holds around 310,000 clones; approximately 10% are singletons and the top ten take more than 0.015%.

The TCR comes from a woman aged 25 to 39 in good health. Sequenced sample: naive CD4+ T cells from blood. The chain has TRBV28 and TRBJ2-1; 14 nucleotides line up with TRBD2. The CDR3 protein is CASNYGGLAGDSYNEQFF. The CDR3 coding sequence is TGTGCCAGCAACTACGGGGGACTAGCGGGGGACTCCTACAATGAGCAGTTCTTC.